Presented here are 21 T cell receptor beta chains from one specimen sequenced in a study of T cell responses to AZD1222 COVID-19 vaccine. Clones were read by immunoSEQ multiplex PCR, and TCRdb kept only the in-frame ones, dropping some. The repertoire consists of around 100,000 clones, with approximately 87% occurring once and the leading ten covering over 4%. The source material was peripheral blood, sampled on day 0 of MenACWY control vaccination. The receptors stem from an adult in good health.

This clone has just one count. The chain links TRBV3-1 (or the pseudogene TRBV3-2) to TRBJ2-5, with D maybe TRBD1 (5 bases). V lost 0 bases and J 2 bases, leaving 13 bases between the germline ends. The CDR3 extends over 16 amino acids. Germline V gene lookup returns CDR1 LGHDT and CDR2 YNNKEL (reference sequence). CDR3 region: CASSQDQGSLQETQYF. The CDR3 coding sequence is TGTGCCAGCAGCCAAGATCAGGGTAGCCTACAAGAGACCCAGTACTTC.

The chain has TRBV30 and TRBJ1-6; tentative D call: TRBD1 (5 bases). Germline V CDR1 and CDR2: GTSNPN, SVGIG (reference sequence). V was cut by 0 bases and J by 11 bases, with 14 bases left in between. The CDR3 length is 14 residues. The CDR3 coding sequence is TGTGCCTGGAGTGTGTGGGGGGGAAGTGCACCCCTCCACTTT. Residues: CAWSVWGGSAPLHF.

The rearrangement uses TRBV29-1 and TRBJ2-6; D is perhaps TRBD1 (6 bases). V lost 2 bases to trimming and J lost 13 bases, with 12 bases between them. There are 12 residues in the CDR3. Germline CDR1 is SQVTM and CDR2 is ANQGSEA. CDR3: CSVESQGKVLTF. In DNA form, the CDR3 reads TGCAGCGTTGAAAGTCAGGGGAAGGTCCTGACTTTC. Drawing the rest from reference TRBV29-1 and TRBJ2-6, the complete variable domain is SAVISQKPSRDICQRGTSLTIQCQVDSQVTMMFWYRQQPGQSLTLIATANQGSEATYESGFVIDKFPISRPNLTFSTLTVSNMSPEDSSIYLCSVESQGKVLTFGAGSRLTVL.

V is TRBV4-1 and J is TRBJ1-6, with 8 bases lining up with TRBD1. This CDR3 contains 18 residues. From germline, CDR1 is MGHRA and CDR2 YSYEKL. After removal of 3 bases from V and 1 base from J, the junction contained 8 bases not matched to a gene. CDR3 DNA sequence: TGCGCCAGCAGCCATAGACAGGGGAGGAGGTCCTATAATTCACCCCTCCACTTT. Amino acids: CASSHRQGRRSYNSPLHF.

J is TRBJ2-2 and V is TRBV10-3; 7 positions agree with TRBD1. This CDR3 contains 13 residues. Trimming removed 6 bases from V and 6 bases from J; junction bases left unmatched: 4. CDR1 ENHRY and CDR2 SYGVKD come from the germline V gene. The chain's CDR3 is CAIRDRVSGELFF. Written as DNA, the CDR3 is TGTGCCATCAGAGACAGGGTATCCGGGGAGCTGTTTTTT.

The rearrangement joins TRBV28 to TRBJ1-4; D gene ambiguous. Per the germline V gene, CDR1 is MDHEN and CDR2 is SYDVKM. V shed 2 bases and J shed 5 bases, with 9 bases lying between them. The CDR3 covers 14 residues. The CDR3 sequence: CASSLGQRNEKLFF. CDR3 coding DNA: TGTGCCAGCAGTTTAGGGCAGAGGAATGAAAAACTGTTTTTT. Together with reference TRBV28 and TRBJ1-4, the CDR3 gives the full variable domain: DVKVTQSSRYLVKRTGEKVFLECVQDMDHENMFWYRQDPGLGLRLIYFSYDVKMKEKGDIPEGYSVSREKKERFSLILESASTNQTSMYLCASSLGQRNEKLFFGSGTQLSVL.

This clone occurred once. The CDR3 region is CASSVVSGGPGDTQYF. The CDR3 DNA sequence: TGTGCCAGCAGCGTAGTTTCGGGGGGGCCTGGCGATACGCAGTATTTT. The chain combines TRBV9 with TRBJ2-3, with 8 bases fitting TRBD2. Germline lookup yields CDR1 SGDLS and CDR2 YYNGEE. The CDR3 length is 16 residues. The ends lost 0 bases at V and 6 bases at J; junction bases unmatched: 9.

About this clone: One junction end disagrees with the germline gene, perhaps due to a read error. The CDR3 DNA reads TGTGCCGGCAGGGGGTCTGGAAACACCATATATTTT. Its translation: CAGRGSGNTIYF. The chain links TRBV6-5 to TRBJ1-3, with 7 bases fitting TRBD1. The V gene's germline CDR1 is MNHEY and CDR2 SVGAGI. This CDR3 has 12 amino acids.

The rearrangement uses TRBV5-1 and TRBJ2-1; TRBD1 is a possible D gene (5 bases). CDR3 length: 15 amino acids. The V gene's germline CDR1 is SGHRS and CDR2 YFSETQ. The V and J ends lost 0 bases and 0 bases respectively, with 7 bases between them. CDR3 in DNA: TGCGCCAGCAGCTTGGTTCAGGGCTCCTACAATGAGCAGTTCTTC. This sequence encodes CASSLVQGSYNEQFF.

V and J are TRBV28 and TRBJ1-5, with D possibly being TRBD1 (5 bases). Germline values: CDR1 MDHEN, CDR2 SYDVKM. The CDR3 is 15 amino acids. Deletions cut 6 bases from V and 5 bases from J, with 17 bases between. The CDR3 DNA reads TGTGCCAGCAGCTTCTCCTCGGGACCTTATCAGCCCCAGCATTTT. It is translated as CASSFSSGPYQPQHF. The full variable domain, rest sourced from reference TRBV28 and TRBJ1-5, is DVKVTQSSRYLVKRTGEKVFLECVQDMDHENMFWYRQDPGLGLRLIYFSYDVKMKEKGDIPEGYSVSREKKERFSLILESASTNQTSMYLCASSFSSGPYQPQHFGDGTRLSIL.

The chain joins TRBV10-1 to TRBJ2-5; 11 nucleotides match TRBD2. The germline V gene has CDR1 WNHNN and CDR2 SYGVQD (reference sequence). Unmatched junction bases numbered 6, after V lost 2 bases and J lost 1 base. This CDR3 is built from 17 residues. DNA for the CDR3: TGCGCCAGCAGTGAGACCGTCGGGACTAGCGGCCAAGAGACCCAGTACTTC. Translating gives CASSETVGTSGQETQYF.

The V gene is TRBV28, the J gene TRBJ2-3; D is undetermined. Per the germline V gene, CDR1 is MDHEN and CDR2 is SYDVKM. V was shortened by 4 bases and J by 2 bases, with 13 bases between the two germline ends. CDR3 length: 15 residues. CDR3 sequence: CASSSPPDLTDTQYF. In DNA, the CDR3 is TGTGCCAGCAGTTCCCCGCCGGATCTCACAGATACGCAGTATTTT.

This clone appeared once. This chain connects TRBV4-3 to TRBJ2-7, with 11 positions matching TRBD1. From germline, CDR1 is LGHNA and CDR2 YSLEER. Trimming removed 0 bases from V and 3 bases from J; junction bases left unmatched: 4. The CDR3 loop spans 16 amino acids. CDR3 coding DNA: TGCGCCAGCAGCCAAGATAGTGGGACAGGGGGCTACGAGCAGTACTTC. This encodes CASSQDSGTGGYEQYF.

The rearrangement links TRBV9 to TRBJ2-3; 7 bases are a match to TRBD2. Germline lookup yields CDR1 SGDLS and CDR2 YYNGEE. Losses at the gene ends were 1 base for V and 4 bases for J; bases not matched to a gene: 15. The CDR3 has 18 residues. In DNA form, the CDR3 reads TGTGCCAGCAGCGTACCGGGCCCTACCGGGAGGTTCCCAGATACGCAGTATTTT. Its protein product is CASSVPGPTGRFPDTQYF.

Only one count was recorded for this clone. The chain employs TRBV6-6 and TRBJ1-2; 7 positions match TRBD1. Germline V gives CDR1 MNHNY, CDR2 SVGAGI (reference sequence). The CDR3 is 14 amino acids. Trimming removed 6 bases from V and 4 bases from J; junction bases left unmatched: 8. The CDR3 sequence is CASRGAGDSYGYTF. CDR3 coding DNA: TGTGCCAGCAGGGGAGCCGGGGACAGCTATGGCTACACCTTC.

The rearrangement uses TRBV19 and TRBJ2-7, with TRBD1 matching 7 bases. The CDR3 covers 11 residues. From germline, CDR1 is LNHDA and CDR2 SQIVND (reference sequence). Losses at the gene ends were 7 bases for V and 5 bases for J; bases not matched to a gene: 2. The CDR3 protein is CASKGADEQYF. CDR3 DNA sequence: TGTGCCAGTAAGGGGGCGGACGAGCAGTACTTC.

The J gene is TRBJ2-2, the V gene TRBV3-1 (or the pseudogene TRBV3-2), with 8 bases that match TRBD2. The CDR3 contains 16 residues. Germline V gene sequence: CDR1 LGHDT, CDR2 YNNKEL (reference sequence). V was clipped by 1 base and J by 4 bases; unmatched bases: 5. The CDR3 coding sequence is TGTGCCAGCAGCCAAGGCCCCAGCGGGGGCACCGGGGAGCTGTTTTTT. This translates into CASSQGPSGGTGELFF.

The chain couples TRBV9 to TRBJ2-3, with D unclear. Germline values: CDR1 SGDLS, CDR2 YYNGEE. V was cut by 2 bases and J by 0 bases, with 1 base left in between. The CDR3 spans 12 residues. CDR3 amino acids: CASSVSTDTQYF. In nucleotides, the CDR3 is TGTGCCAGCAGCGTGAGCACAGATACGCAGTATTTT. Drawing the rest from reference TRBV9 and TRBJ2-3, the complete variable domain is DSGVTQTPKHLITATGQRVTLRCSPRSGDLSVYWYQQSLDQGLQFLIQYYNGEERAKGNILERFSAQQFPDLHSELNLSSLELGDSALYFCASSVSTDTQYFGPGTRLTVL.

The genes are TRBV11-1 and TRBJ2-3, with TRBD2 as a possible D gene (5 bases). Trimming shortened V by 5 bases and J by 5 bases, and 20 bases separated the two germline ends. Looked up from germline, CDR1 is SGHAT and CDR2 is FQDESV (reference sequence). CDR3 length: 16 residues. DNA of the CDR3: TGTGCCAGCAGCGCGGCGGGCGCGGGCGCGGGAGATACGCAGTATTTT. Translating gives CASSAAGAGAGDTQYF.

This sequence joins TRBV4-3 and TRBJ2-3; TRBD2 aligns across 8 bases. The V gene end was trimmed by 4 bases and the J gene end by 1 base; junction bases not matched to a gene: 1. The CDR3 is 14 residues long. CDR1 is LGHNA and CDR2 is YSLEER in the germline V gene. The CDR3 sequence: CASSPTSGTDTQYF. CDR3 nucleotides: TGCGCCAGCAGCCCGACTAGCGGCACAGATACGCAGTATTTT.

The rearrangement links TRBV28 to TRBJ1-5; D unclear. Looked up from germline, CDR1 is MDHEN and CDR2 is SYDVKM. V lost 2 bases, J lost 1 base, and 21 bases lay in between. The CDR3 has 19 residues. This CDR3 reads CASSLIRIASLGSNQPQHF. The CDR3 DNA reads as TGTGCCAGCAGTTTAATCAGGATAGCAAGCCTGGGGAGCAATCAGCCCCAGCATTTT.